Given below is one T cell receptor (beta chain) in context. The specificity of this receptor is unknown. No base quality values were provided; no much bigger clone lies one nucleotide off. Using a modified ARM-PCR protocol with multiple V-beta primers and a C-beta primer, the team built TCRB libraries from RNA through three nested multiplex PCR rounds. TCRB-specific cDNA was synthesized from roughly 0.47 ug total RNA with ProtoScript II Reverse Transcriptase and a C-beta primer. For the TCRB libraries, no unique molecular identifiers were described. In the third PCR, barcodes and adapters were added over about 23 cycles with Deep VentR (exo-) polymerase, after which 250-500 bp bands were gel purified. An Illumina HiSeq 2500 was used to sequence the TCRB libraries with 250 bp paired-end reads. Per the original workflow: Trimmomatic was used to clean reads, FLASH to merge reads, MiGEC to assign V, D and J segments, and VDJtools to perform the analysis. VDJtools was used to calculate the Shannon-Wiener diversity index, which quantified repertoire diversity. The public reads were quality trimmed at Q25 with fastp and then assembled into clones with MiXCR by TCRdb, keeping productive beta chains. Entries are consolidated by CDR3 protein sequence, retaining the most common genes and DNA. Here the V and J calls rest on TCRdb's processing, not on the authors' analysis. Here the sample has about 9,000 distinct CDR3 sequences; 74% occur a single time. The ten most abundant clones make up 70% to 80% of the sample.

The AllPrep DNA/RNA mini kit was used to purify genomic DNA and total RNA at the same time from each of the approximately ten tumor samples. Every RNA sample had an RNA integrity number above 6.5 and an OD 260/280 ratio above 1.9. This specimen belongs to a study of tumor-infiltrating lymphocytes in glioblastoma multiforme (dated by TCRdb to about 2017). About the study as a whole: To test whether intratumoral genomic heterogeneity fosters TIL diversity, the study jointly examined somatic mutations, TIL diversity and immune response activity. On the study overall, not on this receptor specifically: RNA-based TCR sequencing may distort clone frequencies because T cells carry unequal numbers of TCR transcripts. The authors noted that sorting T cells into functional subsets, which was not done in the study, would be a future improvement. Only one glioblastoma patient was included in the TCR and somatic mutation analysis, limiting generalizability.

For CDR1 and CDR2, the germline V gene (reference sequence) lists DFQATT and SNEGSKA. The CDR3 holds 15 amino acids from the cysteine to the phenylalanine. The only DNA kept is the CDR3, 45 bases in frame from the first base. V is trimmed back by 8 bases and J by 2 bases, and the junction contains 12 bases that no gene match accounts for. Sequencing input: brain tumor tissue. The V gene is TRBV20-1 and the J gene is TRBJ2-4, with 7 bases in between that match TRBD1. The TCR comes from a male donor with glioblastoma. The base sequence is TGCAGTACTATACGGGGACAGAATACCAAAAACATTCAGTACTTC. It translates to CSTIRGQNTKNIQYF.